Listed here is a single TCR beta chain. The antigen remains unidentified. The data were taken from a study of shared clonotypes between healthy human individuals. Study-level information: Each donor contributed plates that comprised three CD4 naive, three CD4 memory, two CD8 naive and one CD8 memory. General study results and limits: Rarefaction analysis demonstrated incomplete sorted-subset sequencing notwithstanding large depth.

The protocol was immunoSEQ multiplex PCR, while the TCRdb copy is restricted to in-frame clones and leaves out a portion. Of about 990,000 clones listed, around 82% are singletons. The specimen sequenced was memory CD4+ T cells from PBMCs. Subset here: CD45RA-negative fraction. This sequence originates from a man aged 18 to 35 in good health. Some clones in this sample may be carry-over from other donors' samples.

CDR3: CRVAGFSYNEQFF. CDR3 DNA sequence: TGCAGAGTCGCAGGTTTCTCCTACAATGAGCAGTTCTTC. The chain carries TRBV29-1 and TRBJ2-1; D unclear. The germline gives CDR1 SQVTM, CDR2 ANQGSEA. The CDR3 runs 13 residues.